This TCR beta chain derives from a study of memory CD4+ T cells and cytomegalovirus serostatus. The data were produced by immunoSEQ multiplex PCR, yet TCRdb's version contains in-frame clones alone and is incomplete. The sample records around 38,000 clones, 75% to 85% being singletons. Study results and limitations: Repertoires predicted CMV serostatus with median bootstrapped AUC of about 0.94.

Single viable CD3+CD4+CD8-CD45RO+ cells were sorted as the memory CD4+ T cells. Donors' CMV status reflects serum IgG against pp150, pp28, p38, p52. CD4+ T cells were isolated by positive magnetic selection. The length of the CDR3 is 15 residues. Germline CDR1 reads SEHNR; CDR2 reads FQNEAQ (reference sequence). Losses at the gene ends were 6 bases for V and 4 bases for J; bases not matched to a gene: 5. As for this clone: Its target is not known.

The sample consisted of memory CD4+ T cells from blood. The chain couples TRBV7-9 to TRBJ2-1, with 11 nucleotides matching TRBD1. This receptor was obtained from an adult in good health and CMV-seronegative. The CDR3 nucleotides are TGTGCCAGCAGTTCCGGGACAGGGGGTTACAATGAGCAGTTCTTC. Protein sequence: CASSSGTGGYNEQFF.